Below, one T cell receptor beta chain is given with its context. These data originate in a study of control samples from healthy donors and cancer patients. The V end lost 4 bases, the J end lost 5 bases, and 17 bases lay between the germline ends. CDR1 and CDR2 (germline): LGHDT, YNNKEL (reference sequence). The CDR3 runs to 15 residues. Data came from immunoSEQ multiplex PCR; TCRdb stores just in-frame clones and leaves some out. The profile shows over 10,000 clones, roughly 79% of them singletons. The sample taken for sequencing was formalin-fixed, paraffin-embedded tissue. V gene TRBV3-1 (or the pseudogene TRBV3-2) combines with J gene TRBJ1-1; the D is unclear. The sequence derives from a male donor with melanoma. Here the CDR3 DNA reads TGTGCCAGCAGCCTTGGTCCATTTTCGGGGACTGAAGCTTTCTTT. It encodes CASSLGPFSGTEAFF.